The source of this T cell receptor beta chain is a study of T cells in Graves' hyperthyroidism and ophthalmopathy (dated by TCRdb to between 2019 and 2020). Background for the entire study: To identify distinguishing TCR V-J signatures, a discovery cohort of around 100 patients was used, comprising 40 to 45 with Graves' ophthalmopathy and under 60 with stable Graves' hyperthyroidism. Prospective prediction of ophthalmopathy was tested in an independent validation cohort of approximately 19 hyperthyroidism patients and 15 to 17 patients who later progressed to ophthalmopathy. In about six Graves' hyperthyroidism patients, the study also compared T-cell repertoires from thyroid tissue with T-cell repertoires from blood. After sampling, hyperthyroidism patients received methimazole starting at 30 mg daily, and ophthalmopathy patients received high-dose intravenous methylprednisolone. According to the paper, TCR Vbeta CDR3 sequencing was carried out on 135 peripheral blood samples, which came from approximately 43 ophthalmopathy, 70 to 80 hyperthyroidism and roughly 17 progressor patients. The approximately 100 discovery patients were divided at random into training and test sets in a 7:3 ratio.

Results the study describes overall, beyond this receptor: Sample size was not statistically predetermined, and blinding of investigators to group allocation was not performed. Ophthalmopathy was separated from stable hyperthyroidism by a 13 V-J signature model, with 87.88% sensitivity and about 81% specificity obtained in cross-validation and 80%/75% obtained in testing. During validation, the model predicted progression to ophthalmopathy a median of roughly 7.1 months ahead of onset, with roughly 65% sensitivity and 72% to 80% specificity. Most expanded thyroid clonotypes (frequency above 0.001) were also found in blood, which suggests that blood repertoires may mirror thyroid immune responses.

Deletion took 6 bases off V and 3 bases off J, with a span of 12 bases between the germline ends. The CDR3, from cysteine to phenylalanine, totals 14 residues. Kept here is only the CDR3 DNA, which spans 42 bases and is read in frame from base 1. The CDR1 and CDR2 encoded by the germline V gene (reference sequence) are MNHEY and SMNVEV. A patient counted as having stable Graves' hyperthyroidism if no progression to ophthalmopathy occurred over 18 months of follow-up. Hyperthyroidism patients were aged 18 to 65 years and newly diagnosed, with disease duration of less than 2 months. Patients with uncontrolled infections, other autoimmune diseases, pregnancy or lactation were excluded. Diagnoses relied on clinical symptoms, serum thyroxine and TRAb, thyroid ultrasound and orbital computed tomography. Total RNA was extracted using Trizol reagent, and RNA quality was assessed on an Agilent 2100 Bioanalyzer.

The TCR beta CDR3 regions were amplified from RNA transcripts. The first round of RT-PCR for the TCR CDR3 was performed with the HTBI primer set and the Qiagen OneStep RT-PCR kit. Libraries were constructed in a second round of multiplex PCR, after which size selection and purification were performed. Sequencing of the libraries was done on an Illumina HiSeq2000 using paired-end 100 bp reads. In the original analysis: SOAPnuke was used to process the raw data, throwing out any read that contained adapters or uncalled bases, had a mean Phred below 15, or lacked an exact constant-primer or identifier match. COPE v1.2.5 was used to merge high-quality paired reads, and clonotypes were defined as unique nucleotide sequences. Clonotypes were aligned to IMGT TRBV, TRBD and TRBJ reference segments using MiTCR v1.1. Analysis was restricted to V-J combinations with a frequency above 0.0001, which covered 98% to 99.2% of repertoires. A TCS score was defined as the ratio between F50 (clonal expansion) and ExV (chaos), using BLOSUM62-based TCRdist between CDR3 peptides within each V-J. Welch's t-statistics and random forest reduced fewer than 550 V-J features to under 15, which were used in a naive Bayes classifier (R e1071). Thyroid-blood repertoire similarity was quantified with the Morisita-Horn index. The raw public data were reprocessed by TCRdb itself: fastp quality trimming at Q25, MiXCR clonotype calling, in-frame beta chains only. Rows with one shared CDR3 protein collapse into an entry with the most common genes and DNA. TCRdb, not the original authors, processed these V and J calls. The sample data list 500,000 to 600,000 distinct CDR3 sequences, and around 45% of these were observed just once. The ten largest account for about 8.3% of the sample.

This clonotype was counted between two and nine times. Its specific antigen is unknown. No much larger clonotype is one base removed from it; base qualities were not supplied. Recombination connected TRBV27 to TRBJ1-5; no D gene can be assigned with confidence. The sample comprised peripheral blood or thyroid tissue (not recorded which). The source of this sequence is a young woman with Graves' hyperthyroidism. The CDR3 corresponds to CASRLFWPNQPQHF. The DNA is TGTGCCAGCAGACTCTTTTGGCCCAATCAGCCCCAGCATTTT.